Following are 4 T cell receptor beta chains from one sample sequenced in a study of T-cell memory formation after mild COVID-19. TCRdb reanalysed the 5' RACE reads using MiXCR and keeps one entry per CDR3 protein. The sample has about 250,000 distinct CDR3 sequences; over 15% are singletons. The sequenced sample consisted of PBMCs or a T cell subset sorted from them (not recorded which). The receptors shown here come from an adult woman who had mild COVID-19 (a few samples of this study predate the infection). Cell type and time point are not known.

CDR3 coding DNA: TGTGCCACCAGTGCCTCAAGTACTTACGAGCAGTACTTC. Translating gives CATSASSTYEQYF. The chain couples TRBV24-1 to TRBJ2-7; D unclear. The germline V gene has CDR1 KGHDR and CDR2 SFDVKD. The CDR3 covers 13 residues. V was cut by 5 bases and J by 4 bases, with 11 bases left in between.

There are many counts of this clonotype. The chain has TRBV9 and TRBJ2-3, with TRBD2 as a possible D gene (5 bases). The germline gives CDR1 SGDLS, CDR2 YYNGEE. The CDR3 has 14 residues. Trimming stripped 0 bases from V and 4 bases from J, with 9 bases between. The CDR3 sequence is CASSVGLLADTQYF. CDR3 nucleotides: TGTGCCAGCAGCGTAGGACTATTGGCAGATACGCAGTATTTT.

V usage is TRBV12-3 or TRBV12-4 and J usage is TRBJ1-2; D remains ambiguous. CDR3 length: 11 amino acids. Deletions cut 3 bases from V and 8 bases from J, with 7 bases between. The CDR3 protein is CASSFYSGYTF. The DNA of the CDR3 is TGTGCCAGCAGTTTTTACTCGGGCTACACCTTC.

The V gene is TRBV7-3, the J gene TRBJ1-1; 7 bases agree with TRBD1. V lost 3 bases to trimming and J lost 4 bases; unmatched junction nucleotides: 8. Germline lookup yields CDR1 SGHTA and CDR2 FQGTGA. The CDR3 sequence is 15 residues long. CDR3 protein: CASSLSRDSPTEAFF. The DNA for the CDR3 is TGTGCCAGCAGCTTGTCCCGGGACAGCCCCACTGAAGCTTTCTTT.